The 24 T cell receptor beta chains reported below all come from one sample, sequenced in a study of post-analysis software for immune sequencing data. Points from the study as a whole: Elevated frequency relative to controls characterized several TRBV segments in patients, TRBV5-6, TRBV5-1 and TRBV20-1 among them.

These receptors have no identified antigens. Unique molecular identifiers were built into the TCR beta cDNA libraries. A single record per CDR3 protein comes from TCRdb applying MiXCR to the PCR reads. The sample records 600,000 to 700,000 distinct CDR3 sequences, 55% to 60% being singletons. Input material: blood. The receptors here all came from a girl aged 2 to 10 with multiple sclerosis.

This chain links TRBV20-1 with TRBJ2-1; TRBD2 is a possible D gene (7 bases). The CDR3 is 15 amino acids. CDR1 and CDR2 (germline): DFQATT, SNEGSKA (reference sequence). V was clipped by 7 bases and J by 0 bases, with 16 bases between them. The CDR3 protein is CSVEGGSSSYNEQFF. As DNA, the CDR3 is TGCAGTGTAGAGGGGGGGTCCAGCTCCTACAATGAGCAGTTCTTC.

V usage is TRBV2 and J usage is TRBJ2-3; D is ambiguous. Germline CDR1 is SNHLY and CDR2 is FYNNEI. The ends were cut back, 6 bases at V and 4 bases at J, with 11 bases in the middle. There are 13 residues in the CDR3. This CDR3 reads CASSPDLPDTQYF. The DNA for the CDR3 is TGTGCCAGCAGCCCGGACCTTCCAGATACGCAGTATTTT.

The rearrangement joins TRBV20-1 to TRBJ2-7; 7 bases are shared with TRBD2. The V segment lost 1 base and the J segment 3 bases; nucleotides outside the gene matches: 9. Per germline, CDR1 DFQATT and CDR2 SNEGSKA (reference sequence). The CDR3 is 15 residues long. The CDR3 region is CSARGPASGIYEQYF. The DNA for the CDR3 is TGCAGTGCTAGAGGTCCGGCTAGCGGTATCTACGAGCAGTACTTC.

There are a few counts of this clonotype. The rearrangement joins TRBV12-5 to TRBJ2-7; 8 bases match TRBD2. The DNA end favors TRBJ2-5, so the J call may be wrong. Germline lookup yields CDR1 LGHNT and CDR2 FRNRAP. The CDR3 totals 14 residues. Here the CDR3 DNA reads TGTGCTAGTGCCCCAGCGGGAGAAGGGGAGACCCAGTACTTC. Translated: CASAPAGEGETQYF.

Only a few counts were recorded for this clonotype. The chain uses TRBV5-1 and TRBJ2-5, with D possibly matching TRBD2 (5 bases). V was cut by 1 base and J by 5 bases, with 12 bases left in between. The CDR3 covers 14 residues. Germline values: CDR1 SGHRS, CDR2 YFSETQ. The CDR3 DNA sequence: TGCGCCAGCAGCTTGAACTACGAGCGGGAGACCCAGTACTTC. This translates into CASSLNYERETQYF.

CDR3 sequence: CASSYVLESSGYTF. Written as DNA, the CDR3 is TGTGCCAGCAGTTACGTTCTGGAGTCAAGTGGCTACACCTTC. The chain has TRBV6-2 or TRBV6-3 and TRBJ1-2; D gene uncertain. V was trimmed by 2 bases and J by 7 bases, leaving 14 bases between them. CDR3 size: 14 residues. CDR1 and CDR2 from the germline V gene are MNHEY and SVGEGT.

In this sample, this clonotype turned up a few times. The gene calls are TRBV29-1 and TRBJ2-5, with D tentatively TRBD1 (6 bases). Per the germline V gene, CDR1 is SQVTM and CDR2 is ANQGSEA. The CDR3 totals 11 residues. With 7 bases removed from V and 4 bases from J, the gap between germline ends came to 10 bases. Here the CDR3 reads CSGTAGETQYF. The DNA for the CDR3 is TGCAGCGGGACAGCCGGAGAGACCCAGTACTTC.

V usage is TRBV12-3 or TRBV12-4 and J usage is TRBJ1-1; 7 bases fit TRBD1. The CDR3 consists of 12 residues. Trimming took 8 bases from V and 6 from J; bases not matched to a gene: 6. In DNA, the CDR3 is TGTGCCAGCGCCCTTAGGGGGCCTGAAGCTTTCTTT. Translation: CASALRGPEAFF.

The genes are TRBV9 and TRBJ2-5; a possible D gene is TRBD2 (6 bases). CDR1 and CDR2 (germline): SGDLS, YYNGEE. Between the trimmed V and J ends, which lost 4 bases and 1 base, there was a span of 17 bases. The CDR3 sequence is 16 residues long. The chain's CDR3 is CASSSSGQAGQETQYF. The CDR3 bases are TGTGCCAGCAGCTCTTCCGGCCAAGCGGGCCAAGAGACCCAGTACTTC.

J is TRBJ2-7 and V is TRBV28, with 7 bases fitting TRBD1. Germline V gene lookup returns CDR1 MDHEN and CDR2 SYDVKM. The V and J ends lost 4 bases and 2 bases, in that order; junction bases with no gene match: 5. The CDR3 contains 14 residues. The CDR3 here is CASSSGQDPYEQYF. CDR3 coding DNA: TGTGCCAGCAGTTCCGGACAGGACCCCTACGAGCAGTACTTC. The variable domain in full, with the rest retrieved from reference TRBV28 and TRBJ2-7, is DVKVTQSSRYLVKRTGEKVFLECVQDMDHENMFWYRQDPGLGLRLIYFSYDVKMKEKGDIPEGYSVSREKKERFSLILESASTNQTSMYLCASSSGQDPYEQYFGPGTRLTVT.

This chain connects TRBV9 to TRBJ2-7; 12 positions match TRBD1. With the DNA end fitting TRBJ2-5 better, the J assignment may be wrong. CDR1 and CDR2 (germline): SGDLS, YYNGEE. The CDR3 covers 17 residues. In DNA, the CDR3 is TGTGCCAGCAGCGTAGGTAGCGGGACAGGGGGCATAGAGACCCAGTACTTC. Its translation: CASSVGSGTGGIETQYF.

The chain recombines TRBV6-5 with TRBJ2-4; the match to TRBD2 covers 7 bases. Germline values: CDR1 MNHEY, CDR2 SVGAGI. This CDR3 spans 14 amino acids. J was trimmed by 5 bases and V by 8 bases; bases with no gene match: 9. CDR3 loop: CASGAGEGQNIQYF. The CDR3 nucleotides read TGTGCCAGCGGCGCGGGGGAGGGGCAAAACATTCAGTACTTC.

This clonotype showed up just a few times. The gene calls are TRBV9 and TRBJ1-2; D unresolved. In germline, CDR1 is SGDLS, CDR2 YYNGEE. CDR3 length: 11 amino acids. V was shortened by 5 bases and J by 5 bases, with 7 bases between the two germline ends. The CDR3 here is CASSGRYGYTF. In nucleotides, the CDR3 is TGTGCCAGCAGTGGAAGGTATGGCTACACCTTC.

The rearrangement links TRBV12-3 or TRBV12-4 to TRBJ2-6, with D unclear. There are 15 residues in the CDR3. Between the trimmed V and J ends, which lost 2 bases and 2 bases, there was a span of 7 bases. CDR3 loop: CASSLWFTGANVLTF. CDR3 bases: TGTGCCAGCAGTTTATGGTTTACTGGGGCCAACGTCCTGACTTTC.

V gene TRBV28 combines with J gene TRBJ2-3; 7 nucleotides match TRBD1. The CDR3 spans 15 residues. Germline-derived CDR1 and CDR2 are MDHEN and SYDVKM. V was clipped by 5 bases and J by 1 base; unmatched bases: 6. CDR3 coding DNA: TGTGCCAGCAGTCAACAGGGGTCGGGCACAGATACGCAGTATTTT. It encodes CASSQQGSGTDTQYF.

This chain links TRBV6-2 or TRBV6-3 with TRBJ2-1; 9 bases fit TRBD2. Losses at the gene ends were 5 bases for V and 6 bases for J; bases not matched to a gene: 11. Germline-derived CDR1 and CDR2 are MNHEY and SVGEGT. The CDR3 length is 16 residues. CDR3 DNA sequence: TGTGCCAGCAGTCCTCGCGGAGCGGGGGGAGGCAATGAGCAGTTCTTC. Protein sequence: CASSPRGAGGGNEQFF.

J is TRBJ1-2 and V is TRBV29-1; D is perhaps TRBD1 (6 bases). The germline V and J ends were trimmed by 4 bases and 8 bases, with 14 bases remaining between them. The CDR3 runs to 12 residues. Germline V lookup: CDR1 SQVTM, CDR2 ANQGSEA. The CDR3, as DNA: TGCAGCGTTGGTCTATCCCAGGGGGGCTACACCTTC. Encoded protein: CSVGLSQGGYTF.

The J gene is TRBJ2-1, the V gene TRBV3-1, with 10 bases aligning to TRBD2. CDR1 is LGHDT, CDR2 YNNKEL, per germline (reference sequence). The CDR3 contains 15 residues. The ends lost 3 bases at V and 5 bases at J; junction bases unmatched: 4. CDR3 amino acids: CASSHSGRSHNEQFF. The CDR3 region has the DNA TGTGCCAGCAGCCATAGCGGGAGGTCTCACAATGAGCAGTTCTTC.

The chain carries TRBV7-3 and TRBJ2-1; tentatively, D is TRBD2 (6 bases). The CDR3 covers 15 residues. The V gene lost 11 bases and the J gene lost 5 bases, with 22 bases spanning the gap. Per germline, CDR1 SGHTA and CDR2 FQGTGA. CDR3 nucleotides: TGTGCCGGCGGCTGGTCCGGGACTGGGGACAATGAGCAGTTCTTC. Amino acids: CAGGWSGTGDNEQFF.

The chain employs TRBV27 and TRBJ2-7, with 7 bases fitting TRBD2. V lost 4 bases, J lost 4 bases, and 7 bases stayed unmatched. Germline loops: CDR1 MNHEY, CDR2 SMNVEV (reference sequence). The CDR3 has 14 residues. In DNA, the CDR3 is TGTGCCAGCAGTTCAGGGACTAACTGGTACGAGCAGTACTTC. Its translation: CASSSGTNWYEQYF.

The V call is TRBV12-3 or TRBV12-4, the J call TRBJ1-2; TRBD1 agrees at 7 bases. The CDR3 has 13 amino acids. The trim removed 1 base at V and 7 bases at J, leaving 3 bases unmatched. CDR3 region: CASSLETGTGYTF. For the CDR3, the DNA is TGTGCCAGCAGTTTAGAGACAGGGACTGGCTACACCTTC.

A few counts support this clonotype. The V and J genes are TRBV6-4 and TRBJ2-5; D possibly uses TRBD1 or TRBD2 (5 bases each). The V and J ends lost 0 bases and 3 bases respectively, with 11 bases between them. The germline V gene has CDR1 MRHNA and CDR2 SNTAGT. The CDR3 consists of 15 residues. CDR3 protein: CASSDSKRGEETQYF. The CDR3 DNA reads TGTGCCAGCAGTGACTCGAAAAGGGGAGAAGAGACCCAGTACTTC.

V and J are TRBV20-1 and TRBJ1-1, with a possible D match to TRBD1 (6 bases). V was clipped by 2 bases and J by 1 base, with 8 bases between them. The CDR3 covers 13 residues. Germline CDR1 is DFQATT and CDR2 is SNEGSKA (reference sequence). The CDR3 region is CSARRGRNTEAFF. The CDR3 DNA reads TGCAGTGCTAGAAGGGGGAGGAACACTGAAGCTTTCTTT.

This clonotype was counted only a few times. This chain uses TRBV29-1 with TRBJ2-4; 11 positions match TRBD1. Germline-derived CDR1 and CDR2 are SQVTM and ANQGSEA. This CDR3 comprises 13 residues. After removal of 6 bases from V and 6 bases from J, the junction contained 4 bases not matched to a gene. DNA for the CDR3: TGCAGCGTCGCGGGACAGGGGGGAAACATTCAGTACTTC. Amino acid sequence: CSVAGQGGNIQYF.